Listed below are T cell receptor beta chains from one sample, sequenced in a study of T-cell reconstitution after alpha-beta-depleted transplantation in children. TCRdb used MiXCR to reprocess the PCR reads, holding one entry per CDR3 protein. The profile shows about 900,000 distinct CDR3 sequences, about 30% of them singletons. Sequenced here: PBMCs, mostly from graft donor cells, sampled 360 days after TCRalphabeta/CD19-depleted stem cell transplant. The receptors were sampled from a boy less than two years old who had a stem cell transplant for SCID, so the T cells may come from the graft donor. Both conserved end residues are part of each CDR3. The D gene is left open where the match is weak. Rows may omit the clone size; those that give it use once, few, many or a size class.

>TRBJ2-1|.|.|TRBV7-6
CASSFNVNKNSEQFF
TGTGCCAGCAGCTTTAACGTGAACAAGAACAGTGAGCAGTTCTTC
>TRBJ2-1|many|.|TRBV19
CASSIRIHNEQFF
TGTGCCAGTAGTATAAGGATTCACAATGAGCAGTTCTTC
>TRBJ2-4|many|.|TRBV4-3
CASSRDRYWYF
TGCGCCAGCAGCCGCGACAGGTACTGGTACTTC
>TRBJ1-5|few|.|TRBV7-8
CASSLFRHSNQPQHF
TGTGCCAGCAGCTTGTTCAGACATAGCAATCAGCCCCAGCATTTT
>TRBJ1-1|few|.|TRBV29-1
CSVDGGWNTEAFF
TGCAGCGTTGATGGGGGATGGAACACTGAAGCTTTCTTT
>TRBJ2-6|.|TRBD1|TRBV29-1
CSVTGDRTSGANVLTF
TGCAGCGTTACAGGGGACAGAACCTCTGGGGCCAACGTCCTGACTTTC
>TRBJ1-1|few|.|TRBV25-1
CASKGPNTEAFF
TGTGCCAGCAAGGGCCCTAACACTGAAGCTTTCTTT
>TRBJ2-2|.|.|TRBV12-3/TRBV12-4
CASSLHGSFGGELFF
TGTGCCAGCAGCCTCCATGGCTCCTTCGGCGGGGAGCTGTTTTTT
>TRBJ2-7|.|.|TRBV20-1
CSARVDWDPRGEQYF
TGCAGTGCTAGAGTCGACTGGGACCCTCGGGGCGAGCAGTACTTC
>TRBJ2-3|.|TRBD1|TRBV7-8
CASSLPRGPTDTQYF
TGTGCCAGCAGCTTACCCAGGGGGCCGACAGATACGCAGTATTTT
>TRBJ2-7|few|.|TRBV6-1
CASSRDIRSYEQYF
TGTGCCAGCAGCCGGGACATCAGGTCCTACGAGCAGTACTTC
>TRBJ2-5|.|TRBD1|TRBV28
CASSQADRAWDKETQYF
TGTGCCAGCAGCCAGGCGGACAGGGCCTGGGATAAAGAGACCCAGTACTTC
>TRBJ1-1|few|.|TRBV5-1
CASSLDILDTEAFF
TGCGCCAGCAGCTTGGATATCCTAGACACTGAAGCTTTCTTT
>TRBJ2-7|.|TRBD1|TRBV5-1
CASSAGTGVNYEQYF
TGCGCCAGCAGCGCCGGGACAGGGGTAAACTACGAGCAGTACTTC
>TRBJ2-1|few|.|TRBV5-1
CASRQGISYNEQFF
TGCGCCAGCAGACAGGGCATCTCCTACAATGAGCAGTTCTTC
>TRBJ1-4|.|.|TRBV7-4
CASSPVASNEKLFF
TGTGCCAGCAGCCCGGTAGCGTCTAATGAAAAACTGTTTTTT
>TRBJ1-2|few|.|TRBV9
CASSVRQASNYGYTF
TGTGCCAGCAGCGTAAGACAGGCTTCAAACTATGGCTACACCTTC
>TRBJ2-6|few|.|TRBV5-1
CASSPRLRRRSGANVLTF
TGCGCCAGCAGCCCCCGTCTGAGGCGCCGCTCTGGGGCCAACGTCCTGACTTTC
>TRBJ1-3|.|.|TRBV11-2
CASSRWYGGNTIYF
TGTGCCAGCAGCCGGTGGTACGGCGGAAACACCATATATTTT
>TRBJ2-5|.|.|TRBV15
CATSGQRGIQETQYF
TGTGCCACCAGCGGCCAGAGGGGGATACAAGAGACCCAGTACTTC
>TRBJ2-7|few|TRBD1|TRBV5-1
CASSLGDSIYEQYF
TGCGCCAGCAGCTTAGGGGACAGTATCTACGAGCAGTACTTC
>TRBJ1-1|.|.|TRBV12-3/TRBV12-4
CASSFEFGDTEAFF
TGTGCCAGCAGTTTTGAGTTTGGGGACACTGAAGCTTTCTTT
>TRBJ2-7|.|.|TRBV30
CAWSPPGGGPYEQYF
TGTGCCTGGAGTCCCCCCGGGGGAGGCCCCTACGAGCAGTACTTC
>TRBJ2-6|.|.|TRBV6-5
CASSYVFSGANVLTF
TGTGCCAGCAGTTATGTCTTCTCTGGGGCCAACGTCCTGACTTTC
>TRBJ2-7|few|.|TRBV30
CAWSVLRGEQYF
TGTGCCTGGAGTGTACTGAGGGGGGAGCAGTACTTC
>TRBJ1-3|few|TRBD1|TRBV2
CASLRDSGNTIYF
TGTGCCAGCCTCCGGGACAGCGGAAACACCATATATTTT
>TRBJ2-4|few|.|TRBV6-1
CASSEIPDHIQYF
TGTGCCAGCAGTGAAATCCCAGATCACATTCAGTACTTC
>TRBJ2-5|.|.|TRBV4-1
CASSQAPLRAAQETQYF
TGCGCCAGCAGCCAAGCACCCTTAAGGGCGGCCCAAGAGACCCAGTACTTC
>TRBJ1-2|.|TRBD1|TRBV4-2
CASSRGVGQGNGYTF
TGTGCCAGCAGCCGAGGGGTCGGACAGGGGAATGGCTACACCTTC
>TRBJ1-1|.|TRBD1|TRBV20-1
CSARYRGHREYTEAFF
TGCAGTGCTAGGTACAGGGGCCACAGGGAGTACACTGAAGCTTTCTTT
>TRBJ1-2|few|.|TRBV7-2
CASSLVLGDYGYTF
TGTGCCAGCAGCTTGGTCCTGGGAGACTATGGCTACACCTTC
>TRBJ2-1|.|.|TRBV2
CASTGQRYNEQFF
TGTGCCAGCACCGGACAGCGCTACAATGAGCAGTTCTTC
>TRBJ2-7|.|.|TRBV7-6
CASSLEGGAGYEQYF
TGTGCCAGCAGCTTAGAAGGGGGTGCCGGGTACGAGCAGTACTTC
>TRBJ2-7|.|.|TRBV7-9
CASSGRDPGYEQYF
TGTGCCAGCAGCGGCAGGGACCCGGGGTACGAGCAGTACTTC
>TRBJ1-6|few|.|TRBV4-2
CASSQDRAGLFPLHF
TGTGCCAGCAGCCAAGATCGGGCAGGCCTTTTTCCCCTCCACTTT
>TRBJ2-3|.|.|TRBV7-2
CASSFGIAQDTQYF
TGTGCCAGCAGCTTTGGAATAGCACAAGATACGCAGTATTTT
>TRBJ2-3|.|TRBD2|TRBV10-3
CATHGGLRENRTDTQYF
TGTGCCACCCATGGGGGACTACGGGAAAATCGCACAGATACGCAGTATTTT
>TRBJ1-1|.|.|TRBV30
CGGVMNTEAFF
TGTGGGGGCGTGATGAACACTGAAGCTTTCTTT
>TRBJ1-5|many|.|TRBV27
CASSLGAGSNQPQHF
TGTGCCAGCAGTTTGGGAGCGGGGAGCAATCAGCCCCAGCATTTT
>TRBJ2-5|.|.|TRBV4-2
CASSQDGLPRETQYF
TGTGCCAGCAGCCAAGACGGACTTCCCAGAGAGACCCAGTACTTC
>TRBJ2-6|few|.|TRBV5-6
CASRLQGSGANVLTF
TGTGCCAGCAGGTTGCAGGGGTCGGGGGCCAACGTCCTGACTTTC
>TRBJ2-5|few|.|TRBV4-1
CASSQQSFQETQYF
TGCGCCAGCAGCCAACAGAGTTTCCAAGAGACCCAGTACTTC
>TRBJ1-2|.|.|TRBV29-1
CSVERQLRGYTF
TGCAGCGTTGAACGACAGCTGAGGGGCTACACCTTC
>TRBJ2-5|once|.|TRBV12-3/TRBV12-4
CASLGRSQETQYF
TGTGCCAGCTTAGGAAGAAGCCAAGAGACCCAGTACTTC
>TRBJ2-7|.|.|TRBV20-1
CSARGPTGEQYF
TGCAGTGCTAGGGGGCCCACGGGCGAGCAGTACTTC
>TRBJ2-7|few|.|TRBV29-1
CSVKARGASLQQYF
TGCAGCGTTAAGGCCCGGGGGGCCTCCCTCCAGCAGTACTTC
>TRBJ1-5|once|TRBD1|TRBV6-1
CASRWDRGNGGYQPQHF
TGTGCCAGCAGGTGGGACAGGGGGAACGGAGGTTATCAGCCCCAGCATTTT
>TRBJ2-1|few|TRBD1|TRBV7-2
CASSSDRGLGEQFF
TGTGCCAGCAGCTCGGACAGGGGTTTAGGTGAGCAGTTCTTC
>TRBJ1-2|few|.|TRBV7-2
CASSLVGGNYGYTF
TGTGCCAGCAGCTTGGTCGGGGGTAACTATGGCTACACCTTC
>TRBJ2-2|few|TRBD2|TRBV12-3/TRBV12-4
CASRGRALHTGELFF
TGTGCCAGCCGGGGGAGGGCCCTTCACACCGGGGAGCTGTTTTTT
>TRBJ2-1|.|.|TRBV5-1
CASSLGVSNEQFF
TGCGCCAGCAGCTTGGGGGTTAGCAATGAGCAGTTCTTC
>TRBJ1-3|.|.|TRBV20-1
CSAFRPSGNTIYF
TGCAGTGCTTTTCGGCCCTCTGGAAACACCATATATTTT
>TRBJ2-1|few|.|TRBV29-1
CSAHRATYNEQFF
TGCAGCGCCCACAGGGCAACCTACAATGAGCAGTTCTTC
>TRBJ2-7|once|.|TRBV5-1
CASSLGRSSGSYEQYF
TGCGCCAGCAGCTTGGGCCGCTCGTCGGGATCCTACGAGCAGTACTTC
>TRBJ2-3|few|TRBD1|TRBV12-3/TRBV12-4
CASSRGTGQTDTQYF
TGTGCCAGCAGTCGGGGGACAGGACAAACAGATACGCAGTATTTT
>TRBJ2-7|.|TRBD1|TRBV24-1
CATSDPSDPGQVVYEQYF
TGTGCCACCAGTGATCCCTCCGACCCGGGACAGGTCGTCTACGAGCAGTACTTC
>TRBJ1-6|.|.|TRBV6-9
CASSYPNWGARAPLHF
TGTGCCAGCAGTTATCCGAATTGGGGCGCTAGGGCACCCCTCCACTTT
>TRBJ2-5|.|.|TRBV20-1
CSAWFGATKPQETQYF
TGCAGTGCTTGGTTTGGGGCGACTAAGCCTCAAGAGACCCAGTACTTC
>TRBJ2-2|.|TRBD2|TRBV20-1
CSASATSGGNTGELFF
TGCAGTGCTAGTGCGACTAGCGGGGGAAACACCGGGGAGCTGTTTTTT
>TRBJ2-7|many|.|TRBV7-6
CASSLDPGKSYEQYF
TGTGCCAGCAGCTTAGACCCGGGAAAATCCTACGAGCAGTACTTC